The 20 T cell receptor beta chains given below trace back to one sample, sequenced in a study of T cell responses to AZD1222 COVID-19 vaccine. Sequencing used immunoSEQ multiplex PCR; TCRdb keeps in-frame clones, though not all of them. The data hold 130,000 or so clones, with approximately 90% observed a single time. The specimen comprised peripheral blood, sampled on day 0 of AZD1222 vaccination. Receptors were obtained from an adult in good health.

The gene calls are TRBV24-1 and TRBJ2-1, with D unclear. The germline gives CDR1 KGHDR, CDR2 SFDVKD. V was trimmed by 3 bases and J by 6 bases, leaving 11 bases between them. The CDR3 length is 14 residues. CDR3 sequence (DNA): TGTGCCACCAGTGATCTAACTGATAGCAATGAGCAGTTCTTC. Translating gives CATSDLTDSNEQFF.

The V gene is TRBV11-3, the J gene TRBJ2-3, with TRBD2 identical over 14 bases. The V segment lost 5 bases and the J segment 10 bases; nucleotides outside the gene matches: 14. The CDR3 loop spans 17 amino acids. From germline, CDR1 is SGHNT and CDR2 YENEEA. CDR3 in amino acids: CASSLRGGLAGGGAQYF. CDR3 coding DNA: TGTGCCAGCAGCCTTAGGGGTGGACTAGCGGGAGGCGGTGCGCAGTATTTT.

V gene TRBV28 combines with J gene TRBJ1-5; perhaps TRBD1 as D (6 bases). The V end was cut by 7 bases, the J end by 6 bases, with 16 bases between. The germline gives CDR1 MDHEN, CDR2 SYDVKM. CDR3 length: 14 residues. For the CDR3, the DNA is TGTGCCAGCACCCCCGCAGGGGTGGGTCAGCCCCAGCATTTT. Residues: CASTPAGVGQPQHF.

This sequence joins TRBV7-3 and TRBJ1-1; TRBD1 might be the D (5 bases). CDR3 length: 13 amino acids. Germline V gene sequence: CDR1 SGHTA, CDR2 FQGTGA. V lost 2 bases to trimming and J lost 3 bases, with 7 bases between them. The CDR3 loop is CASSLGAYTEAFF. CDR3 DNA: TGTGCCAGCAGCTTAGGGGCTTACACTGAAGCTTTCTTT.

V is TRBV7-6 and J is TRBJ2-3, with a weak D call TRBD2 (6 bases). Trimming shortened V by 1 base and J by 3 bases, and 26 bases separated the two germline ends. The CDR3 is made up of 20 amino acids. From germline, CDR1 is SGHVS and CDR2 FNYEAQ. CDR3 DNA: TGTGCCAGCAGCTTAGAACCATCGGGTGCGGAGGGTGGTAGGACAGATACGCAGTATTTT. This encodes CASSLEPSGAEGGRTDTQYF.

The V gene is TRBV28, the J gene TRBJ1-2, with a weak D call TRBD1 (6 bases). V lost 7 bases to trimming and J lost 8 bases, with 14 bases between them. Germline V gene data show CDR1 as MDHEN and CDR2 as SYDVKM. The CDR3 is 12 amino acids. The CDR3 is CASTIGGRGYTF. The CDR3 nucleotides read TGTGCCAGCACCATAGGGGGTAGAGGCTACACCTTC.

The gene calls are TRBV28 and TRBJ1-5; D gene ambiguous. V dropped 11 bases and J dropped 0 bases, with 17 bases sitting between them. Looked up from germline, CDR1 is MDHEN and CDR2 is SYDVKM. This CDR3 region has 15 residues. DNA for the CDR3: TGTGCCTCCACCCCCTTTAGAAATAGCAATCAGCCCCAGCATTTT. Translation gives CASTPFRNSNQPQHF.

The chain has TRBV6-5 and TRBJ2-6; D could derive from TRBD1 or TRBD2 (5 bases each). V was cut by 0 bases and J by 1 base, with 7 bases left in between. The CDR3 extends over 16 amino acids. Germline lookup yields CDR1 MNHEY and CDR2 SVGAGI. Here the CDR3 DNA reads TGTGCCAGCAGTTACTCCGGGGCGTCTGGGGCCAACGTCCTGACTTTC. It yields the protein CASSYSGASGANVLTF.

V gene TRBV18 combines with J gene TRBJ2-2, with 10 bases identical to TRBD2. J lost 0 bases, V lost 2 bases, and 6 bases had no gene match. The CDR3 consists of 18 residues. Germline values: CDR1 KGHSH, CDR2 LQKENI. Here the CDR3 reads CASSPVATSGSNTGELFF. The CDR3 nucleotides read TGTGCCAGCTCACCAGTGGCGACTAGCGGGTCGAACACCGGGGAGCTGTTTTTT.

Of note for this clone: Other DNA sequences within the sample encode an identical CDR3. The chain carries TRBV6-6 and TRBJ2-7, with 7 bases identical to TRBD2. The CDR3 is 14 residues long. V lost 1 base and J lost 1; bases outside the gene matches: 1. Germline lookup yields CDR1 MNHNY and CDR2 SVGAGI (reference sequence). DNA of the CDR3: TGTGCCAGCAGTTACTTGGGGGGGTCCTACGAGCAGTACTTC. It yields the protein CASSYLGGSYEQYF.

The J gene is TRBJ1-2, the V gene TRBV29-1, with 7 bases matching TRBD1. Germline loops: CDR1 SQVTM, CDR2 ANQGSEA. The CDR3 covers 14 residues. The V gene end was trimmed by 5 bases and the J gene end by 2 bases; junction bases not matched to a gene: 8. CDR3 DNA sequence: TGCAGCGTTAAGAAAGGGGGACAGAACTATGGCTACACCTTC. Translation: CSVKKGGQNYGYTF.

The gene calls are TRBV7-9 and TRBJ1-5; possible D gene TRBD1, 5 bases. Germline V gene lookup returns CDR1 SEHNR and CDR2 FQNEAQ (reference sequence). The CDR3 spans 13 residues. V was trimmed by 1 base and J by 6 bases, leaving 7 bases between them. Here the CDR3 reads CASSLDGGQPQHF. The CDR3 bases are TGTGCCAGCAGCTTAGATGGGGGTCAGCCCCAGCATTTT. The full variable domain, its missing parts supplied by reference TRBV7-9 and TRBJ1-5, is DTGVSQNPRHKITKRGQNVTFRCDPISEHNRLYWYRQTLGQGPEFLTYFQNEAQLEKSRLLSDRFSAERPKGSFSTLEIQRTEQGDSAMYLCASSLDGGQPQHFGDGTRLSIL.

The CDR3 reads CAIEGQGRYEQYF. CDR3 DNA sequence: TGTGCCATTGAAGGACAGGGGAGGTACGAGCAGTACTTC. V and J are TRBV7-9 and TRBJ2-7; TRBD1 matches 9 bases. J gave up 4 bases and V 10 bases, and 8 bases lay outside the gene matches. Germline CDR1 and CDR2: SEHNR and FQNEAQ (reference sequence). The CDR3 extends over 13 amino acids.

This clone was picked up one time. The chain uses TRBV5-4 and TRBJ1-4, with 8 bases matching TRBD1. Germline CDR1 is SGHNT and CDR2 is YYREEE (reference sequence). The J segment lost 5 bases and the V segment lost 4 bases, leaving 7 bases of the junction unmatched. There are 15 residues in the CDR3. The chain's CDR3 is CASSLRTGPNEKLFF. The CDR3 DNA reads TGTGCCAGCAGCCTTCGGACAGGGCCGAATGAAAAACTGTTTTTT.

The count of this clone is one. The rearrangement links TRBV7-9 to TRBJ1-3; tentatively, D is TRBD1 (6 bases). Looked up from germline, CDR1 is SEHNR and CDR2 is FQNEAQ (reference sequence). The ends were cut back, 1 base at V and 6 bases at J, with 10 bases in the middle. This CDR3 spans 14 amino acids. The CDR3, as DNA: TGTGCCAGCAGCTTAGTGCAGGGGCCAAACACCATATATTTT. Its translation: CASSLVQGPNTIYF.

This clone was found a few times. The gene calls are TRBV27 and TRBJ1-1; 10 nucleotides match TRBD1. The CDR3 contains 14 residues. The germline V gene has CDR1 MNHEY and CDR2 SMNVEV (reference sequence). V shed 8 bases, J shed 6 bases, and the junction held 9 bases outside the gene matches. The CDR3 here is CASRRTGGGAEAFF. The CDR3 nucleotides read TGTGCCAGCCGGAGGACAGGGGGTGGCGCTGAAGCTTTCTTT.

The chain employs TRBV7-8 and TRBJ1-1, with D possibly matching TRBD1 (6 bases). The CDR3 runs to 15 residues. Trimming cost V 5 bases and J 1 base, with 14 bases left between them. CDR1 and CDR2 from the germline V gene are SGHVS and FQNEAQ. CDR3 sequence reads: CASSASPTGNTEAFF. CDR3 DNA sequence: TGTGCCAGCAGCGCGAGCCCGACAGGGAACACTGAAGCTTTCTTT.

The chain couples TRBV27 to TRBJ1-1; no clear D. V shed 1 base and J shed 1 base, with 7 bases lying between them. Germline CDR1 and CDR2: MNHEY and SMNVEV (reference sequence). This CDR3 is built from 14 residues. Written as DNA, the CDR3 is TGTGCCAGCAGTTTATTCTGGGAGAACACTGAAGCTTTCTTT. Residues: CASSLFWENTEAFF.

V gene TRBV7-9 combines with J gene TRBJ1-2; no reliable D call. With 7 bases removed from V and 0 bases from J, the gap between germline ends came to 9 bases. CDR3 length: 13 amino acids. CDR1 SEHNR and CDR2 FQNEAQ come from the germline V gene (reference sequence). The CDR3 is CASTLLANYGYTF. The CDR3 DNA is TGTGCCAGCACCCTGTTAGCTAACTATGGCTACACCTTC. Variable domain in full (rest from reference TRBV7-9 and TRBJ1-2): DTGVSQNPRHKITKRGQNVTFRCDPISEHNRLYWYRQTLGQGPEFLTYFQNEAQLEKSRLLSDRFSAERPKGSFSTLEIQRTEQGDSAMYLCASTLLANYGYTFGSGTRLTVV.

The gene calls are TRBV9 and TRBJ1-1; D gene uncertain. V shed 3 bases and J shed 11 bases, with 17 bases lying between them. The germline V gene has CDR1 SGDLS and CDR2 YYNGEE. This CDR3 spans 13 amino acids. The CDR3 region is CASSAGSGSSAFF. CDR3 nucleotide sequence: TGTGCCAGCAGCGCAGGTTCTGGGAGTTCGGCTTTCTTT.